This T cell receptor (beta chain) stems from a study of T cell responses to AZD1222 COVID-19 vaccine. Findings and limits, study-wide: Donors in the cohort were predominantly white British and more often female, and clonal diversity was possibly underestimated.

Profiling relied on immunoSEQ multiplex PCR, and the TCRdb table lists in-frame clones only, not all of them. The sample holds about 150,000 clones, approximately 88% seen once. About this clone: Its antigen is still unknown.

The source material was peripheral blood, sampled on day 0 of MenACWY control vaccination. The source is an adult in good health.

The CDR3 DNA is TGCGCCAGCAGCCAAGGAGACAGGGAGGATGGCTACACCTTC. Translation: CASSQGDREDGYTF. The chain uses TRBV4-3 and TRBJ1-2, with 7 nucleotides matching TRBD1. Looked up from germline, CDR1 is LGHNA and CDR2 is YSLEER. The V gene end was trimmed by 1 base and the J gene end by 6 bases; junction bases not matched to a gene: 5. The CDR3 totals 14 residues.